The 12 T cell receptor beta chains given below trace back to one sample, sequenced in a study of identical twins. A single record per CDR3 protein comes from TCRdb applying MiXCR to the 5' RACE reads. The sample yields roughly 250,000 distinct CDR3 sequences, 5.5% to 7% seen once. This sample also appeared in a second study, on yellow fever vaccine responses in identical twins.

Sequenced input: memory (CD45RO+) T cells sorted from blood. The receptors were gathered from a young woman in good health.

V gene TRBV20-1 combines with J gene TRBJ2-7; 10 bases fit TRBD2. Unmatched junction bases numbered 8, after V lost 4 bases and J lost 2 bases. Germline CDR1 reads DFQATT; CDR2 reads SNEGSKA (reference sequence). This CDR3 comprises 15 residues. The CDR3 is CSAITSGMGTYEQYF. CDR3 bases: TGCAGTGCTATTACTAGCGGGATGGGGACCTACGAGCAGTACTTC.

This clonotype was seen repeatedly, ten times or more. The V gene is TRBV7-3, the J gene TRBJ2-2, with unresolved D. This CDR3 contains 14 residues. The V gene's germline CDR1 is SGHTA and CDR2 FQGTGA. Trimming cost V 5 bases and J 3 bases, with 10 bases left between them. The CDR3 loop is CASSRFRDTGELFF. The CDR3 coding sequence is TGTGCCAGCAGCCGCTTCCGGGACACCGGGGAGCTGTTTTTT.

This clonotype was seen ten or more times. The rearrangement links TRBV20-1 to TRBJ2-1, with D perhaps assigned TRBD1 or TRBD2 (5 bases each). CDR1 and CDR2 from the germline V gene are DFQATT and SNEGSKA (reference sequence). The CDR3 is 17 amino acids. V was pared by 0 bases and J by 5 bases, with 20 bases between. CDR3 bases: TGCAGTGCTAGAGATCGAGGGGTTGCAAATGCGGACAATGAGCAGTTCTTC. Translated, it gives CSARDRGVANADNEQFF.

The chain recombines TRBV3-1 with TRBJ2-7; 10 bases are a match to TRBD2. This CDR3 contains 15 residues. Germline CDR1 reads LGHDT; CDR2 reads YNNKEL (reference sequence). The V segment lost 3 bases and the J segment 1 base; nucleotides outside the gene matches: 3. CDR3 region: CASSHPSGSSYEQYF. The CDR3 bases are TGTGCCAGCAGCCACCCTAGCGGGAGTTCCTACGAGCAGTACTTC.

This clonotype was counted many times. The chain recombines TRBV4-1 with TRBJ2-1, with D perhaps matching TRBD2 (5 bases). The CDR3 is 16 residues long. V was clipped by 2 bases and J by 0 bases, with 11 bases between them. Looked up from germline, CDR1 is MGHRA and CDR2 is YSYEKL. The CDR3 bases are TGCGCCAGCAGCCAATTGGACTTAATCTCCTACAATGAGCAGTTCTTC. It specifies CASSQLDLISYNEQFF.

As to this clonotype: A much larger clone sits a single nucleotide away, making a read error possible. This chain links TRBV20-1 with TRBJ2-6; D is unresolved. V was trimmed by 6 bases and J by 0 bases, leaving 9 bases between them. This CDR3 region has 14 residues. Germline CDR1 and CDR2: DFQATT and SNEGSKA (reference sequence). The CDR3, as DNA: TGCAGTGCGAGTTCGAGCTCTGGGGCCAACGTCCTGACTTTC. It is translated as CSASSSSGANVLTF.

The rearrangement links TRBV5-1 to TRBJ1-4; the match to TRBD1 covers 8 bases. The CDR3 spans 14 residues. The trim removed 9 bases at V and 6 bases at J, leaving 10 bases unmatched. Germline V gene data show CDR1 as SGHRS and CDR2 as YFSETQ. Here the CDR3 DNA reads TGCGCCACCCGGCGGTTGACAGGGGATGAAAAACTGTTTTTT. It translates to CATRRLTGDEKLFF.

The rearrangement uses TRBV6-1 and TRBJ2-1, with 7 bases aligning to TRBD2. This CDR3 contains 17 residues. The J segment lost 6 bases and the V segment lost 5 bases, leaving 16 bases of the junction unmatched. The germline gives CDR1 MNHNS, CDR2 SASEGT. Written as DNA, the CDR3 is TGTGCCAGCAGTCATTTAGGGGCTGCGGGAGTAGTCAATGAGCAGTTCTTC. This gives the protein CASSHLGAAGVVNEQFF.

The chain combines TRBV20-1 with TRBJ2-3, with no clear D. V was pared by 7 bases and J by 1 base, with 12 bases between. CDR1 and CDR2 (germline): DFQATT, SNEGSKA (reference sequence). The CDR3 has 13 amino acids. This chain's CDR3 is CSGAISGTDTQYF. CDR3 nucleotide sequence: TGCAGTGGGGCTATCAGCGGCACAGATACGCAGTATTTT.

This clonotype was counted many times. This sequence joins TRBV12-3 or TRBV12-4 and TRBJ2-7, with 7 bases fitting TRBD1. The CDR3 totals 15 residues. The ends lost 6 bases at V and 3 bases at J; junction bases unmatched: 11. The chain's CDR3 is CASSANRGSRYEQYF. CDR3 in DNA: TGTGCCAGCAGCGCGAACAGGGGATCGCGCTACGAGCAGTACTTC.

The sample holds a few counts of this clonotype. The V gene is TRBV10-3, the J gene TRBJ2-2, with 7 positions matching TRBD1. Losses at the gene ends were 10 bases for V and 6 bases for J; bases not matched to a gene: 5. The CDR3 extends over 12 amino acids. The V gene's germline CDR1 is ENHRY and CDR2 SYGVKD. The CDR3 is CANRQGAGELFF. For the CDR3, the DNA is TGTGCCAACCGACAGGGCGCCGGGGAGCTGTTTTTT.

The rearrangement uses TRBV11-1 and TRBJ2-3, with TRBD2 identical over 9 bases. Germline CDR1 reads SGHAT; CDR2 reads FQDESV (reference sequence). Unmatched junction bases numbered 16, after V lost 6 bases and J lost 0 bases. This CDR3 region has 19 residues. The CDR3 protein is CASSQGGRGGAPSTDTQYF. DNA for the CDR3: TGTGCCAGCAGTCAAGGTGGTCGCGGGGGGGCCCCAAGCACAGATACGCAGTATTTT.